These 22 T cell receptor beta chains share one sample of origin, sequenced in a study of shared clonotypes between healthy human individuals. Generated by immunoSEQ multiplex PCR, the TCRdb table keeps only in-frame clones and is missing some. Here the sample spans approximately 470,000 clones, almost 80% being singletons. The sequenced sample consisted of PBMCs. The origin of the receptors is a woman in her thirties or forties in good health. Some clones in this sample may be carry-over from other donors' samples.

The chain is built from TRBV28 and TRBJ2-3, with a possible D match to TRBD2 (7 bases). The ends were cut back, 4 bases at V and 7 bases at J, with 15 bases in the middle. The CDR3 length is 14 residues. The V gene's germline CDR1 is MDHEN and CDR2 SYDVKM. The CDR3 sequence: CASSYRGAGNTQYF. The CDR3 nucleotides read TGTGCCAGCAGTTACCGGGGGGCTGGAAATACGCAGTATTTT.

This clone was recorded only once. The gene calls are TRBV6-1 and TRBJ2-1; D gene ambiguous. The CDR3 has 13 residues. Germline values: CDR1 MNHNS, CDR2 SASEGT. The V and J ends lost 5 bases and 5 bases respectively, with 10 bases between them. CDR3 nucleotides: TGTGCCAGCAGTAAAGGATGGGACAATGAGCAGTTCTTC. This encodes CASSKGWDNEQFF.

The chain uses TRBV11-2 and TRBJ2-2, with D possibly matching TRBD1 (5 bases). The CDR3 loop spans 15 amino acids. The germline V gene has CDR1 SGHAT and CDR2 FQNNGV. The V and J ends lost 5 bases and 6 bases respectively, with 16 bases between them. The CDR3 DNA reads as TGTGCCAGCAGCCCAAATGTAGGGGTCGCCGGGGAGCTGTTTTTT. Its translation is CASSPNVGVAGELFF.

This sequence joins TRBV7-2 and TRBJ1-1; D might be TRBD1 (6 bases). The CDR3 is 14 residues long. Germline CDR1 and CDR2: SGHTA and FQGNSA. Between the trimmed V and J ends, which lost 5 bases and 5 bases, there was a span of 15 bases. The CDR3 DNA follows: TGTGCCAGCAGCAGAGGGGGGGCGTGGACTGAAGCTTTCTTT. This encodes CASSRGGAWTEAFF.

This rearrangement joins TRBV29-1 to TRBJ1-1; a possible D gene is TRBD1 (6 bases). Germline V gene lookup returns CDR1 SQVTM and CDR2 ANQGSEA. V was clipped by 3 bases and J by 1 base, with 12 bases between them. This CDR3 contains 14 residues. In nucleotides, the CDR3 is TGCAGCGTTGATCGGGGGGGCGCGAACACTGAAGCTTTCTTT. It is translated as CSVDRGGANTEAFF.

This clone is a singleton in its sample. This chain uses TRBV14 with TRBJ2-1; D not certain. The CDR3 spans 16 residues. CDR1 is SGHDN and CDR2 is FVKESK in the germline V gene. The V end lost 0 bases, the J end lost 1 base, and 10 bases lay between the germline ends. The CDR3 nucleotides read TGTGCCAGCAGCCAAGATTCTGGGCGTTCCTACAATGAGCAGTTCTTC. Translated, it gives CASSQDSGRSYNEQFF.

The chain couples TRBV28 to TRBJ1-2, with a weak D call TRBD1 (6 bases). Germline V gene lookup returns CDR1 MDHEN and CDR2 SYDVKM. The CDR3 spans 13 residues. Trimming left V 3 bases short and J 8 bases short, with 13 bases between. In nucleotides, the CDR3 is TGTGCCAGCAGTTTCACAGGGTATGGAGGCTACACCTTC. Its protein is CASSFTGYGGYTF.

The DNA for the CDR3 is TGTGCCATCAGGCCGGTGGGGGCGGGGCCAAAGAATGAGCAGTTCTTC. Amino acids: CAIRPVGAGPKNEQFF. The J gene is TRBJ2-1, the V gene TRBV10-3; D may be TRBD1 or TRBD2 (6 bases each). Deletions cut 6 bases from V and 7 bases from J, with 22 bases between. The CDR3 contains 16 residues. Germline CDR1 reads ENHRY; CDR2 reads SYGVKD.

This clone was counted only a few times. Here the CDR3 reads CASSLTWGNQPQHF. CDR3 DNA sequence: TGTGCCAGCTCCCTTACGTGGGGCAATCAGCCCCAGCATTTT. This sequence joins TRBV7-2 and TRBJ1-5; D ambiguous. V was pared by 8 bases and J by 2 bases, with 13 bases between. The CDR3 is made up of 14 amino acids. The germline gives CDR1 SGHTA, CDR2 FQGNSA.

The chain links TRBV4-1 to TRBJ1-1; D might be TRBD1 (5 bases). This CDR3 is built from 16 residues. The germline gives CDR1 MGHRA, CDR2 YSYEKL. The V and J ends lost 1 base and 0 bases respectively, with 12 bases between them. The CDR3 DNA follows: TGCGCCAGCAGCCAAGGAAGGGGTACAATGAACACTGAAGCTTTCTTT. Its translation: CASSQGRGTMNTEAFF.

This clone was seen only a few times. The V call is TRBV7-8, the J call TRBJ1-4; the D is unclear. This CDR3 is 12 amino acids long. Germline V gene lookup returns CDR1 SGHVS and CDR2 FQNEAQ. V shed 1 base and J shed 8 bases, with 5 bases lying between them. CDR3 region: CASSLGWEKLFF. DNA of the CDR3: TGTGCCAGCAGCTTAGGTTGGGAAAAACTGTTTTTT.

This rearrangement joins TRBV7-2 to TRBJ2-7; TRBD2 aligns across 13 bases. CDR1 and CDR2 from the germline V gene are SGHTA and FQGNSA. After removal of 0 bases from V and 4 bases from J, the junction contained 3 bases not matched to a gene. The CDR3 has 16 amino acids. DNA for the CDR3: TGTGCCAGCAGCTTAGCGCGGACTAGCGGGAGTTACGAGCAGTACTTC. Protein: CASSLARTSGSYEQYF.

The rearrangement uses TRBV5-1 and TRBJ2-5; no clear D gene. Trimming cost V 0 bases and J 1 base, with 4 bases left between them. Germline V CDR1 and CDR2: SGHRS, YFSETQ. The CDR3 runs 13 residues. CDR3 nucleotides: TGCGCCAGCAGCTTGGGAATCCAAGAGACCCAGTACTTC. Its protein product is CASSLGIQETQYF.

The DNA of the CDR3 is TGTGCCAGCAGTTTTCTTCCCGGGACTGCCCGTGGCGAGCAGTACTTC. Translation gives CASSFLPGTARGEQYF. V is TRBV27 and J is TRBJ2-7; possibly TRBD2 for D (6 bases). This CDR3 has 16 amino acids. CDR1 and CDR2 from the germline V gene are MNHEY and SMNVEV (reference sequence). V was clipped by 3 bases and J by 6 bases, with 21 bases between them.

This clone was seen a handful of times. CDR3 loop: CASSLGGLAGGPDTQYF. CDR3 coding DNA: TGTGCCAGCAGCTTAGGGGGACTAGCGGGAGGGCCAGATACGCAGTATTTT. V is TRBV7-8 and J is TRBJ2-3, with TRBD2 identical over 16 bases. Germline values: CDR1 SGHVS, CDR2 FQNEAQ. The CDR3 contains 17 residues. V dropped 1 base and J dropped 4; count of bases not matched to a gene: 2.

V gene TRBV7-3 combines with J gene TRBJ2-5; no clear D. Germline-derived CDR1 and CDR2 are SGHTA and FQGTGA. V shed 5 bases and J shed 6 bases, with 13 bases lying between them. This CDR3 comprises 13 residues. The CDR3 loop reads CASSLRPPQTQYF. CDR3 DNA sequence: TGTGCCAGCAGCCTTCGGCCCCCCCAGACCCAGTACTTC.

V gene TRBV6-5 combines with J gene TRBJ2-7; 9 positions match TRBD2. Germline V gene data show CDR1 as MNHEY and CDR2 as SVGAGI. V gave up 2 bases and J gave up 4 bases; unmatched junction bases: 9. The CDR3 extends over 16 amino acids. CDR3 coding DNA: TGTGCCAGCAGTTACGGGCTAGCGGGATCGGGGTACGAGCAGTACTTC. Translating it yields CASSYGLAGSGYEQYF.

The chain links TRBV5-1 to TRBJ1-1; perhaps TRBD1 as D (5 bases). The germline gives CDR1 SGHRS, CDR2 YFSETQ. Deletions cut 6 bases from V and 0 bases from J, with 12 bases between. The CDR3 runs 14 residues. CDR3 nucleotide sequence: TGCGCCAGCACACGGGGCGCCGTGAACACTGAAGCTTTCTTT. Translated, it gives CASTRGAVNTEAFF.

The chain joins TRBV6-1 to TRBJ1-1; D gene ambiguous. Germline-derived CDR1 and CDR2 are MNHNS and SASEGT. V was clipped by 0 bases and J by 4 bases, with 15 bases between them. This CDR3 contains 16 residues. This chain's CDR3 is CASSEALGMSGTEAFF. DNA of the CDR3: TGTGCCAGCAGTGAAGCGCTGGGGATGTCTGGCACTGAAGCTTTCTTT.

DNA of the CDR3: TGTGCCAGCAGCTTAGGTCAGGGGGTAGGGGAGACCCAGTACTTC. It encodes CASSLGQGVGETQYF. The genes are TRBV7-2 and TRBJ2-5, with 7 bases matching TRBD1. This CDR3 is built from 15 residues. Trimming removed 1 base from V and 5 bases from J; junction bases left unmatched: 7. From germline, CDR1 is SGHTA and CDR2 FQGNSA.

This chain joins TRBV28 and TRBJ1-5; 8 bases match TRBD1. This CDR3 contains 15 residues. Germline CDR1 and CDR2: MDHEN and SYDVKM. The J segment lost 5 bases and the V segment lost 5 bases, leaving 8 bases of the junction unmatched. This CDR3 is CASSLPTGVDQPQHF. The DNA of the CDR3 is TGTGCCAGCAGTCTACCGACAGGGGTTGATCAGCCCCAGCATTTT.

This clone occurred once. The CDR3 DNA is TGTGCCAGTAGTACGGACAGCACCAAAAACATTCAGTACTTC. It is translated as CASSTDSTKNIQYF. This sequence joins TRBV19 and TRBJ2-4; the D gene is possibly TRBD1 (6 bases). The CDR3 runs 14 residues. CDR1 LNHDA and CDR2 SQIVND come from the germline V gene (reference sequence). With 4 bases removed from V and 2 bases from J, the gap between germline ends came to 9 bases.